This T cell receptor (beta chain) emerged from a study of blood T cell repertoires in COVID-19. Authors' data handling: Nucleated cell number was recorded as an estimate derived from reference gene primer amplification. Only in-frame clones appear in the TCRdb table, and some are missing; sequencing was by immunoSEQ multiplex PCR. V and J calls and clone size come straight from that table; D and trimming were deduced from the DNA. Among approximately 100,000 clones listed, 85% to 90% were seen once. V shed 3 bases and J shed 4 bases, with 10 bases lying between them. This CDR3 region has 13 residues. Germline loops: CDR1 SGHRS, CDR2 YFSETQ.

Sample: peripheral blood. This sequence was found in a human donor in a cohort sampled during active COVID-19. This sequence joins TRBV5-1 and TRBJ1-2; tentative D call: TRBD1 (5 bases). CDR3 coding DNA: TGCGCCAGCAGCTGGGGGGAGAGCTATGGCTACACCTTC. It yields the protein CASSWGESYGYTF. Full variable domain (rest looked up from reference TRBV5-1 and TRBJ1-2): KAGVTQTPRYLIKTRGQQVTLSCSPISGHRSVSWYQQTPGQGLQFLFEYFSETQRNKGNFPGRFSGRQFSNSRSEMNVSTLELGDSALYLCASSWGESYGYTFGSGTRLTVV.